The T cell receptor beta chain described here comes from a study of blood T cell repertoires in COVID-19. Study-level background: Acute and convalescent COVID-19 samples came from the United States, Italy and Spain. Nucleic acid was either cDNA or gDNA, and it came from T cells, B-cell-depleted T cells, or PBMCs.

Authors' methods: It was from reference gene primer amplification that nucleated cell counts were estimated. The repertoire was sequenced with immunoSEQ multiplex PCR; TCRdb's copy has only in-frame clones and lacks some. V, J and clone size reflect that table, while D and trimming were determined from the DNA. The data show under 250,000 clones, roughly 84% seen once. The ends lost 2 bases at V and 5 bases at J; junction bases unmatched: 3. This CDR3 has 14 amino acids. In germline, CDR1 is SGHRS, CDR2 YFSETQ. The rearrangement joins TRBV5-1 to TRBJ2-3; 9 bases map to TRBD2. This TCR was recovered from a woman aged 55-70 years with acute or convalescent COVID-19. Source material: peripheral blood. In DNA, the CDR3 is TGCGCCAGCAGCTTAAGCGGGGGGCGAGATACGCAGTATTTT. Residues: CASSLSGGRDTQYF.